The 29 T cell receptor beta chains below come from one sample, sequenced in a study of T-cell memory formation after mild COVID-19. TCRdb re-analysed the 5' RACE reads in MiXCR, keeping a single row per CDR3 protein. There are 200,000 to 250,000 distinct CDR3 sequences in the sample; more than 9% occur only once, and approximately 2.8% lies in the top ten. Sequenced sample: PBMCs or a T cell subset sorted from them (not recorded which). The receptors come from a man aged 18 to 29 who had mild COVID-19 (a few samples of this study predate the infection). Cell type and time point are not known.

This clonotype turned up a few times. The chain is built from TRBV5-5 and TRBJ1-2, with 7 bases aligning to TRBD1. Trimming cost V 1 base and J 1 base; bases outside gene matches: 4. The germline V gene encodes CDR1 SGHKS and CDR2 YYEKEE (reference sequence). CDR3 length: 15 residues. DNA of the CDR3: TGTGCCAGCAGCTTGAGGACAGGAAATAACTATGGCTACACCTTC. This codes for CASSLRTGNNYGYTF.

The chain recombines TRBV20-1 with TRBJ1-6; weak D call: TRBD1 (5 bases). Germline V lookup: CDR1 DFQATT, CDR2 SNEGSKA (reference sequence). V gave up 3 bases and J gave up 7 bases, with 13 bases separating them. This CDR3 comprises 14 residues. CDR3 DNA: TGCAGTGCTAGTGATCGGGGACCGAATTCACCCCTCCACTTT. This gives the protein CSASDRGPNSPLHF.

This clonotype has just a few counts. The chain combines TRBV7-9 with TRBJ2-2; D ambiguous. V dropped 7 bases and J dropped 2 bases, with 11 bases sitting between them. There are 14 residues in the CDR3. Germline assignment: CDR1 SEHNR and CDR2 FQNEAQ (reference sequence). In DNA form, the CDR3 reads TGTGCCAGCACCCCCCCCCTAAACACCGGGGAGCTGTTTTTT. Its translation is CASTPPLNTGELFF.

J is TRBJ1-2 and V is TRBV5-1; TRBD1 is a possible D gene (5 bases). The germline V and J ends were trimmed by 2 bases and 6 bases, with 17 bases remaining between them. The length of the CDR3 is 15 residues. The germline gives CDR1 SGHRS, CDR2 YFSETQ. CDR3 DNA sequence: TGCGCCAGCAGCTTTGGGACCGTAGCTACCCATGGCTACACCTTC. Residues: CASSFGTVATHGYTF.

The chain recombines TRBV28 with TRBJ1-4; no reliable D call. V dropped 4 bases and J dropped 6 bases, with 15 bases sitting between them. CDR1 MDHEN and CDR2 SYDVKM come from the germline V gene. The CDR3 is 15 residues long. The CDR3 protein is CASSWSTRSHEKLFF. CDR3 coding DNA: TGTGCCAGCAGTTGGTCGACCCGATCGCATGAAAAACTGTTTTTT. Complete variable domain (other parts from reference TRBV28 and TRBJ1-4): DVKVTQSSRYLVKRTGEKVFLECVQDMDHENMFWYRQDPGLGLRLIYFSYDVKMKEKGDIPEGYSVSREKKERFSLILESASTNQTSMYLCASSWSTRSHEKLFFGSGTQLSVL.

This clonotype was detected a few times. This chain links TRBV7-2 with TRBJ1-2; D uncertain. V was shortened by 5 bases and J by 7 bases, with 14 bases between the two germline ends. The CDR3 runs to 13 residues. The germline CDR1 and CDR2 sequences are SGHTA and FQGNSA. CDR3 nucleotides: TGTGCCAGCAGCCCCCGGGAGATAGCTGGCTACACCTTC. Translation: CASSPREIAGYTF.

Only a few counts were recorded for this clonotype. The chain carries TRBV6-2 or TRBV6-3 and TRBJ1-5, with unresolved D. CDR1 and CDR2 (germline): MNHEY, SVGEGT. The CDR3 sequence is 13 residues long. V lost 2 bases, J lost 5 bases, and 7 bases lay in between. The CDR3 loop is CASSYGADQPQHF. The CDR3, as DNA: TGTGCCAGCAGTTACGGCGCGGATCAGCCCCAGCATTTT.

This CDR3 reads CASGLRGTNTEAFF. CDR3 bases: TGTGCTAGTGGTTTGCGGGGAACGAACACTGAAGCTTTCTTT. This sequence joins TRBV12-5 and TRBJ1-1, with D uncertain. CDR1 and CDR2 (germline): LGHNT, FRNRAP. The ends were cut back, 2 bases at V and 1 base at J, with 8 bases in the middle. CDR3 size: 14 residues.

This clonotype was observed a few times. The V and J genes are TRBV5-6 and TRBJ2-7, with 9 positions matching TRBD1. Germline-derived CDR1 and CDR2 are SGHDT and YYEEEE. The V gene end was trimmed by 3 bases and the J gene end by 2 bases; junction bases not matched to a gene: 9. The CDR3 length is 16 residues. The CDR3 DNA follows: TGTGCCAGCAGCTCTATCCCCGGGACAGGGACCTACGAGCAGTACGTC. This sequence encodes CASSSIPGTGTYEQYV.

This clonotype was observed at least ten times. The chain uses TRBV20-1 and TRBJ1-5, with D possibly being TRBD1 (5 bases). Per germline, CDR1 DFQATT and CDR2 SNEGSKA (reference sequence). The ends were cut back, 0 bases at V and 6 bases at J, with 6 bases in the middle. CDR3 length: 12 residues. CDR3 protein: CSAREGGQPQHF. Written as DNA, the CDR3 is TGCAGTGCTAGAGAGGGGGGTCAGCCCCAGCATTTT.

The chain links TRBV7-9 to TRBJ1-2; 7 bases map to TRBD1. Germline V gives CDR1 SEHNR, CDR2 FQNEAQ (reference sequence). The CDR3 length is 14 residues. J lost 8 bases, V lost 5 bases, and 11 bases had no gene match. DNA of the CDR3: TGTGCCAGCAGCCTCCTCCAGGGGGACGACGGCTACACCTTC. Amino acid sequence: CASSLLQGDDGYTF.

In its sample, this clonotype was seen a few times. The CDR3 DNA follows: TGTGCCAGCAGCTTGTACCCAGGGGGTAATGGCTACACCTTC. Translating it yields CASSLYPGGNGYTF. The chain combines TRBV5-4 with TRBJ1-2; TRBD1 matches 7 bases. The V segment lost 1 base and the J segment 6 bases; nucleotides outside the gene matches: 6. Per the germline V gene, CDR1 is SGHNT and CDR2 is YYREEE (reference sequence). This CDR3 region has 14 residues.

This clonotype was found a few times. The chain couples TRBV10-3 to TRBJ1-6, with D possibly matching TRBD1 (6 bases). Germline loops: CDR1 ENHRY, CDR2 SYGVKD. V lost 6 bases, J lost 10 bases, and 13 bases lay in between. CDR3 length: 13 residues. The CDR3 bases are TGTGCCATCAGACCCAGGGGAAACTCACCCCTCCACTTT. It encodes CAIRPRGNSPLHF.

This clonotype was seen at least ten times. V is TRBV20-1 and J is TRBJ2-1; D is unresolved. CDR1 and CDR2 (germline): DFQATT, SNEGSKA (reference sequence). V gave up 5 bases and J gave up 5 bases, with 13 bases separating them. The CDR3 totals 13 residues. This chain's CDR3 is CSAAWLLNNEQFF. CDR3 in DNA: TGCAGTGCTGCGTGGCTCCTCAACAATGAGCAGTTCTTC.

This clonotype turned up a few times. The V gene is TRBV5-1, the J gene TRBJ2-2, with D unclear. The CDR3 consists of 14 residues. Germline CDR1 reads SGHRS; CDR2 reads YFSETQ. V was cut by 1 base and J by 7 bases, with 11 bases left in between. The DNA of the CDR3 is TGCGCCAGCAGCTTGAACCAACTCGACGGGGAGCTGTTTTTT. This encodes CASSLNQLDGELFF. Full variable domain (missing parts from reference TRBV5-1 and TRBJ2-2): KAGVTQTPRYLIKTRGQQVTLSCSPISGHRSVSWYQQTPGQGLQFLFEYFSETQRNKGNFPGRFSGRQFSNSRSEMNVSTLELGDSALYLCASSLNQLDGELFFGEGSRLTVL.

To note about this clonotype: At one end the junction does not follow the germline gene, possibly because of a read error. The chain joins TRBV5-1 to TRBJ1-1; D is possibly TRBD1 (5 bases). Germline CDR1 is SGHRS and CDR2 is YFSETQ. This CDR3 is 12 amino acids long. The CDR3, as DNA: TGCACCAGCAGCCACTCCGGGACTGGAGCTTTCTTT. Amino acids: CTSSHSGTGAFF.

The chain links TRBV2 to TRBJ2-1, with D perhaps matching TRBD2 (5 bases). From germline, CDR1 is SNHLY and CDR2 FYNNEI. Deletions cut 8 bases from V and 3 bases from J, with 5 bases between. The CDR3 is 11 amino acids. The CDR3 loop is CASRGYNEQFF. CDR3 DNA sequence: TGTGCCAGCCGGGGCTACAATGAGCAGTTCTTC.

The CDR3 region has the DNA TGTGCCAGCAGCGTAGATGGGCATTCACCCCTCCACTTT. Protein: CASSVDGHSPLHF. The chain has TRBV9 and TRBJ1-6; D remains unclear. The CDR3 runs to 13 residues. Germline assignment: CDR1 SGDLS and CDR2 YYNGEE. V was trimmed by 0 bases and J by 8 bases, leaving 6 bases between them.

V and J are TRBV27 and TRBJ2-7; D might be TRBD1 (6 bases). The germline gives CDR1 MNHEY, CDR2 SMNVEV (reference sequence). The CDR3 is made up of 15 amino acids. Trimming pared 5 bases from V and 0 bases from J, leaving 14 bases between. CDR3 protein: CASSLYRALSYEQYF. The CDR3, as DNA: TGTGCCAGCAGTCTATACAGGGCCCTCTCCTACGAGCAGTACTTC.

Written as DNA, the CDR3 is TGTGCCAGCTACAGGGGGCAGGGCACTGAAGCTTTCTTT. Its translation is CASYRGQGTEAFF. The V call is TRBV19, the J call TRBJ1-1; 9 nucleotides match TRBD1. This CDR3 contains 13 residues. J was trimmed by 4 bases and V by 9 bases; bases with no gene match: 6. The germline V gene encodes CDR1 LNHDA and CDR2 SQIVND (reference sequence).

This clonotype was picked up a small number of times. The rearrangement links TRBV5-1 to TRBJ2-7; the D is unclear. Trimming removed 2 bases at V and 4 bases at J, with 7 bases between. Germline lookup yields CDR1 SGHRS and CDR2 YFSETQ. The CDR3 spans 12 residues. CDR3 coding DNA: TGCGCCAGCAGCTTTTCAGGTTACGAGCAGTACTTC. As protein: CASSFSGYEQYF.

CDR3 residues: CASSLNGDQPQHF. CDR3 DNA sequence: TGTGCCAGCAGCTTAAACGGAGATCAGCCCCAGCATTTT. This rearrangement joins TRBV7-2 to TRBJ1-5, with D unclear. The V gene's germline CDR1 is SGHTA and CDR2 FQGNSA. Deletions cut 2 bases from V and 5 bases from J, with 7 bases between. This CDR3 spans 13 amino acids.

In this sample, this clonotype turned up a few times. This chain joins TRBV18 and TRBJ1-1; D is ambiguous. The CDR3 sequence is 15 residues long. Trimming cost V 6 bases and J 1 base, with 15 bases left between them. From germline, CDR1 is KGHSH and CDR2 LQKENI. DNA of the CDR3: TGTGCCAGCTCCCGGCGGAGGGCGGAGAACACTGAAGCTTTCTTT. It is translated as CASSRRRAENTEAFF.

A few counts support this clonotype. The chain combines TRBV5-1 with TRBJ2-5, with TRBD1 matching over 9 bases. V lost 4 bases and J lost 0; bases outside the gene matches: 1. Germline assignment: CDR1 SGHRS and CDR2 YFSETQ. This CDR3 region has 14 residues. The CDR3 sequence: CASSGTGNQETQYF. The DNA for the CDR3 is TGCGCCAGCAGCGGGACAGGGAACCAAGAGACCCAGTACTTC.

In its sample, this clonotype was seen a few times. The CDR3, as DNA: TGTGCCAGCAGCCCCTTCGGGGGGACAGATACGCAGTATTTT. This gives the protein CASSPFGGTDTQYF. The chain joins TRBV7-9 to TRBJ2-3; 7 positions agree with TRBD2. Germline CDR1 reads SEHNR; CDR2 reads FQNEAQ (reference sequence). After removal of 5 bases from V and 3 bases from J, the junction contained 5 bases not matched to a gene. This CDR3 has 14 residues.

This clonotype was counted a few times. The chain is built from TRBV6-2 or TRBV6-3 and TRBJ2-5; 9 bases fit TRBD1. The V gene's germline CDR1 is MNHEY and CDR2 SVGEGT. The CDR3 extends over 16 amino acids. The trim removed 0 bases at V and 1 base at J, leaving 3 bases unmatched. The CDR3 region is CASSYSRTGVQETQYF. DNA of the CDR3: TGTGCCAGCAGTTACTCCCGGACAGGGGTCCAAGAGACCCAGTACTTC.

This clonotype was counted between two and nine times. This chain links TRBV20-1 with TRBJ2-3; D gene uncertain. The CDR3 is made up of 11 amino acids. Per the germline V gene, CDR1 is DFQATT and CDR2 is SNEGSKA (reference sequence). V was clipped by 6 bases and J by 4 bases, with 8 bases between them. CDR3 protein: CSANYPDTQYF. The CDR3 DNA follows: TGCAGTGCCAACTACCCAGATACGCAGTATTTT.

V is TRBV4-3 and J is TRBJ1-1, with 8 positions matching TRBD1. Per the germline V gene, CDR1 is LGHNA and CDR2 is YSLEER. This CDR3 spans 15 amino acids. V was pared by 1 base and J by 5 bases, with 6 bases of the junction left unmatched. This CDR3 is CASSQGAGGLTEAFF. The CDR3 DNA is TGCGCCAGCAGCCAAGGGGCAGGGGGCCTGACTGAAGCTTTCTTT.

CDR3 protein: CATSREGRGRGETQYF. In DNA form, the CDR3 reads TGTGCCACCAGCAGAGAAGGCAGGGGGCGCGGGGAGACCCAGTACTTC. This rearrangement joins TRBV15 to TRBJ2-5, with 8 bases aligning to TRBD1. The CDR3 is 16 residues long. V gave up 0 bases and J gave up 5 bases; unmatched junction bases: 8. Germline assignment: CDR1 LNHNV and CDR2 YYDKDF (reference sequence).